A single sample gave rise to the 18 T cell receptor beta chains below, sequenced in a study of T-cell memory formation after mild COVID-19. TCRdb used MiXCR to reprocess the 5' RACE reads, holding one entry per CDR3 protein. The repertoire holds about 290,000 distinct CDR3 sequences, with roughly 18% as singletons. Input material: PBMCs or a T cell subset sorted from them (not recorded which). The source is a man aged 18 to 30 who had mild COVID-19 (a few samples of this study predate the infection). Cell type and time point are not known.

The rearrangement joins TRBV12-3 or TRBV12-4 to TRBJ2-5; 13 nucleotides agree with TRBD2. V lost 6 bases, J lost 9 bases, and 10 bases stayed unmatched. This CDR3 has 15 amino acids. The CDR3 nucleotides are TGTGCCAGCAGGTCCGAGACTAGCGGGGGGACGGCCCAGTACTTC. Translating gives CASRSETSGGTAQYF.

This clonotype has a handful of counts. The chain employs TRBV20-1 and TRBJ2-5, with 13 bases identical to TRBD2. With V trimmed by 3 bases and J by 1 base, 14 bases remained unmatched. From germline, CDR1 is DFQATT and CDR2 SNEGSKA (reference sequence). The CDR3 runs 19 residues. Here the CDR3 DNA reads TGCAGTGCTAGCTCATGGGGACAGGGGACTAGCGGGGCCCAAGAGACCCAGTACTTC. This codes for CSASSWGQGTSGAQETQYF.

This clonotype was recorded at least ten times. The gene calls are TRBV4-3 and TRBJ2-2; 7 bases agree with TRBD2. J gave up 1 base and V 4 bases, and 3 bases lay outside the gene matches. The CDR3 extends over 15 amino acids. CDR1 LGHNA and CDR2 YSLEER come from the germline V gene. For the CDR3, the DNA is TGCGCCAGCAGCCTAAAGCGGGGGAACACCGGGGAGCTGTTTTTT. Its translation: CASSLKRGNTGELFF.

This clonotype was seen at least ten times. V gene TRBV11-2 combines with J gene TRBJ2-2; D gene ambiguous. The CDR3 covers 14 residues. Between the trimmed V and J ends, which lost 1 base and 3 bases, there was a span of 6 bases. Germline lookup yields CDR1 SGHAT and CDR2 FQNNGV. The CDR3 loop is CASSLGWYTGELFF. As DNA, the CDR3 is TGTGCCAGCAGCTTAGGATGGTACACCGGGGAGCTGTTTTTT.

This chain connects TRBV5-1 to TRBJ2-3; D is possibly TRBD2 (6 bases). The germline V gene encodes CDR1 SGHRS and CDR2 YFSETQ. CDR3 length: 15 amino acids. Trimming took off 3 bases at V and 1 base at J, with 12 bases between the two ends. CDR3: CASSSLARRTDTQYF. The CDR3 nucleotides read TGCGCCAGCAGCTCGCTAGCGAGACGCACAGATACGCAGTATTTT.

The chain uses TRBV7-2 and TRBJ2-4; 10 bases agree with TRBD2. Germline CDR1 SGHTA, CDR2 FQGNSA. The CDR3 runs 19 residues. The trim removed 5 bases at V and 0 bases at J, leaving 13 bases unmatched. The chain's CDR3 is CASSPVGSGGRLAKNIQYF. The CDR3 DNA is TGTGCCAGCAGCCCCGTCGGTAGCGGGGGGCGATTAGCCAAAAACATTCAGTACTTC.

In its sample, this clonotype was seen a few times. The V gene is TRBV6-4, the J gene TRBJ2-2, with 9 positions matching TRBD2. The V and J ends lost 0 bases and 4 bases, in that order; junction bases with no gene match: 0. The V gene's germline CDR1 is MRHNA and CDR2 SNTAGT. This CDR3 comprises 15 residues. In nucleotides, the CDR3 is TGTGCCAGCAGTGACTCGACTAGCGGCACCGGGGAGCTGTTTTTT. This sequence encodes CASSDSTSGTGELFF.

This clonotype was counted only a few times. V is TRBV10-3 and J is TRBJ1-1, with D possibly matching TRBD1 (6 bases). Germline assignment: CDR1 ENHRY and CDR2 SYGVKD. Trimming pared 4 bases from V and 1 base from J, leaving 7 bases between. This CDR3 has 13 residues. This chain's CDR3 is CAISGQANTEAFF. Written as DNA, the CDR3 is TGTGCCATCAGTGGACAGGCGAACACTGAAGCTTTCTTT.

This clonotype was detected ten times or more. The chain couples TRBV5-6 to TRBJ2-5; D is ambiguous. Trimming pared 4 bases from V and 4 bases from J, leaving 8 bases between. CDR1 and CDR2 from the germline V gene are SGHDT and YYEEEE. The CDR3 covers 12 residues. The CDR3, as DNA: TGTGCCAGCAGCGTTGGTGGAGAGACCCAGTACTTC. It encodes CASSVGGETQYF.

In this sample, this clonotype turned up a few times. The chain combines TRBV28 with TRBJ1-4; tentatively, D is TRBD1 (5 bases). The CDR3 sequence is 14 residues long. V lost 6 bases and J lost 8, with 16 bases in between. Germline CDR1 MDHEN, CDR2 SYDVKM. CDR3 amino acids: CASRPVGAGEKLFF. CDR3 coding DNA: TGTGCCAGCAGACCCGTTGGGGCTGGGGAAAAACTGTTTTTT. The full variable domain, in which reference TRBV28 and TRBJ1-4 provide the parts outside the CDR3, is DVKVTQSSRYLVKRTGEKVFLECVQDMDHENMFWYRQDPGLGLRLIYFSYDVKMKEKGDIPEGYSVSREKKERFSLILESASTNQTSMYLCASRPVGAGEKLFFGSGTQLSVL.

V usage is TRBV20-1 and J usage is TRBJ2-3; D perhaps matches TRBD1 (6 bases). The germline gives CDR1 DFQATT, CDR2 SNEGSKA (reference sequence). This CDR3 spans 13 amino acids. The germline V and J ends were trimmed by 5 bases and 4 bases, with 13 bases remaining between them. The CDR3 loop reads CSALQGLADTQYF. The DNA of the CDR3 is TGCAGTGCTCTACAGGGATTGGCAGATACGCAGTATTTT.

The CDR3 DNA follows: TGTGCCGGAAACAGGGGACTGTACAATGAGCAGTTCTTC. Residues: CAGNRGLYNEQFF. The chain joins TRBV6-1 to TRBJ2-1; D might be TRBD1 (7 bases). Germline V gene sequence: CDR1 MNHNS, CDR2 SASEGT. V lost 11 bases, J lost 4 bases, and 15 bases lay in between. This CDR3 has 13 residues.

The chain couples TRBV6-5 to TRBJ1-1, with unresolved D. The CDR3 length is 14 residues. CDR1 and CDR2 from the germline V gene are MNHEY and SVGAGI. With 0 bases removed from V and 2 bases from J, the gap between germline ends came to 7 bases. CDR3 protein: CASSYSSLNTEAFF. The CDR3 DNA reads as TGTGCCAGCAGTTACTCGTCCCTAAACACTGAAGCTTTCTTT.

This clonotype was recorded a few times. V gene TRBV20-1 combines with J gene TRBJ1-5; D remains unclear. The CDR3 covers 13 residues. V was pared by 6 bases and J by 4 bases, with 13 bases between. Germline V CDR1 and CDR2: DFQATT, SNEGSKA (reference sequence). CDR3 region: CSALRGYNQPQHF. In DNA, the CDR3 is TGCAGTGCCCTTCGAGGGTATAATCAGCCCCAGCATTTT.

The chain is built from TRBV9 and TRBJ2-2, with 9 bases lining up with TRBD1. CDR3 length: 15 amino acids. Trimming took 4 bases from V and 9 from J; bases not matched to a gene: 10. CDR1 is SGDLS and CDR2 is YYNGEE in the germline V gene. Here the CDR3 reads CASSTRPDRGRELFF. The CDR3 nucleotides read TGTGCCAGCAGCACCCGGCCGGACAGGGGTAGGGAGCTGTTTTTT.

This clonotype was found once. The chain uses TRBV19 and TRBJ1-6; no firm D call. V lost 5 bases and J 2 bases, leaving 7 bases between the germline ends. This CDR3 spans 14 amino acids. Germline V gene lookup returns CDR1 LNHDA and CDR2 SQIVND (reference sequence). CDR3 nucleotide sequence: TGTGCCAGTAGTTGGGCAGCCTATAATTCACCCCTCCACTTT. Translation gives CASSWAAYNSPLHF. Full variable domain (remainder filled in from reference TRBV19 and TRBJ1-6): DGGITQSPKYLFRKEGQNVTLSCEQNLNHDAMYWYRQDPGQGLRLIYYSQIVNDFQKGDIAEGYSVSREKKESFPLTVTSAQKNPTAFYLCASSWAAYNSPLHFGNGTRLTVT.

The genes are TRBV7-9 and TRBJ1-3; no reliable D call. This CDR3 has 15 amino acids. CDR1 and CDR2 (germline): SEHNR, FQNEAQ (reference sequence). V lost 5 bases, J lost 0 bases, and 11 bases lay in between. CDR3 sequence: CASSPTVVSGNTIYF. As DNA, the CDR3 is TGTGCCAGCAGCCCTACTGTGGTCTCTGGAAACACCATATATTTT.

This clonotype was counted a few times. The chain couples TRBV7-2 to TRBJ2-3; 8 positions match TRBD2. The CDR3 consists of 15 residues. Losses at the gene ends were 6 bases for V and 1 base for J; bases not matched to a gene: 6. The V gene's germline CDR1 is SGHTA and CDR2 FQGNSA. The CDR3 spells CASSFSGDGTDTQYF. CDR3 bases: TGTGCCAGCAGTTTTAGCGGGGACGGCACAGATACGCAGTATTTT.